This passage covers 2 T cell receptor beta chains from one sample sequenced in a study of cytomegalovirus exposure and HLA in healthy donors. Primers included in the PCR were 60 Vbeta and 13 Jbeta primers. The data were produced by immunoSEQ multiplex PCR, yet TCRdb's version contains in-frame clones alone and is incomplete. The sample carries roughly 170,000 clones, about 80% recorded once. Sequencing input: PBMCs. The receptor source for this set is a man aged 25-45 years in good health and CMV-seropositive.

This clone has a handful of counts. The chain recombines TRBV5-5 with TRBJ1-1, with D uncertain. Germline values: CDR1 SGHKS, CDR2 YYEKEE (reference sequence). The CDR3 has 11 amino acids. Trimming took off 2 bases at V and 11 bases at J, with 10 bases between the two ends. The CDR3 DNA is TGTGCCAGCAGCTTCGCCCGAGGGGCTTTCTTT. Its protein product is CASSFARGAFF.

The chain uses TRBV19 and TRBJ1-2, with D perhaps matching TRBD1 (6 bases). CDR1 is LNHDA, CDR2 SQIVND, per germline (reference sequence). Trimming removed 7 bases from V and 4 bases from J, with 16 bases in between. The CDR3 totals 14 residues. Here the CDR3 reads CASTNHGGVYGYTF. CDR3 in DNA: TGTGCCAGTACCAACCATGGGGGCGTCTATGGCTACACCTTC.